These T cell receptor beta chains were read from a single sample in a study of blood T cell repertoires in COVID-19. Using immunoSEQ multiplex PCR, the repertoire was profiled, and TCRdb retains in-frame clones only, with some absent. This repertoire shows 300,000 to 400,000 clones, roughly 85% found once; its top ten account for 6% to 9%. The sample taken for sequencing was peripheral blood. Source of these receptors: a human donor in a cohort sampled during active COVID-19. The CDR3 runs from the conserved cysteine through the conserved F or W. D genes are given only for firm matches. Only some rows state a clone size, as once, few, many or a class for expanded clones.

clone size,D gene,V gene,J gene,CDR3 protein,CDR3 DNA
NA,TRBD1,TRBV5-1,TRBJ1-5,CASSRDRGGQPQHF,TGCGCCAGCAGCCGGGACAGGGGCGGGCAGCCCCAGCATTTT
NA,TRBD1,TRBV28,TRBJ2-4,CASSLFRQGAGKNIQYF,TGTGCCAGCAGTTTATTCCGACAGGGGGCCGGGAAAAACATTCAGTACTTC
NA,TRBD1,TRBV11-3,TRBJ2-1,CASSSPAGQGDYEQFF,TGTGCCAGCAGCTCCCCGGCGGGACAGGGGGACTATGAGCAGTTCTTC
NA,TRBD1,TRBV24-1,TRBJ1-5,CATSDSGTVPSNQPQHF,TGTGCCACCAGTGATTCCGGGACAGTACCTAGCAATCAGCCCCAGCATTTT
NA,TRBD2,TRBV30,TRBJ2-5,CAWSVQRTSLQETQYF,TGTGCCTGGAGTGTACAGAGGACTAGCCTACAAGAGACCCAGTACTTC
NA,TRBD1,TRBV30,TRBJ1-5,CAWSGGQGRGQPQHF,TGTGCCTGGAGCGGTGGACAGGGAAGGGGTCAGCCCCAGCATTTT
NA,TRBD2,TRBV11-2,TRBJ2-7,CASSPGLAAYEQYF,TGTGCCAGCAGCCCGGGACTAGCAGCCTACGAGCAGTACTTC
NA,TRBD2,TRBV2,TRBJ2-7,CASSKWSSGDEYF,TGTGCCAGCAGTAAGTGGAGTAGCGGGGATGAGTACTTC
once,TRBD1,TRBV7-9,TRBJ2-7,CASSSYSGTGDYEQYF,TGTGCCAGCAGCTCTTACTCCGGGACAGGGGACTACGAGCAGTACTTC
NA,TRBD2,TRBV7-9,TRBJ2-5,CASQDHRGGPQETQYF,TGTGCCAGCCAAGACCATCGCGGGGGGCCTCAAGAGACCCAGTACTTC
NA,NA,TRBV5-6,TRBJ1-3,CASSLVRASGNTIYF,TGTGCCAGCAGCTTGGTGAGGGCGAGTGGAAACACCATATATTTT
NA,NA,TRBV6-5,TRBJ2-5,CASSSTSSVYGTQYF,TGTGCCAGCAGCTCAACTTCTAGTGTATATGGGACCCAGTACTTC
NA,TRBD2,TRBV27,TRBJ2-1,CASSLLGLAGGLNEQFF,TGTGCCAGCAGTTTACTGGGACTAGCGGGGGGTTTGAATGAGCAGTTCTTC
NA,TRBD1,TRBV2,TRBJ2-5,CASSDRLAGGRETQYF,TGTGCCAGCAGTGACCGTCTGGCAGGGGGACGGGAGACCCAGTACTTC
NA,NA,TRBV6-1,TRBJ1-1,CASSERAGAVRNTEAFF,TGTGCCAGCAGTGAAAGGGCAGGGGCGGTGAGGAACACTGAAGCTTTCTTT
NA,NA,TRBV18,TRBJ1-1,CASSPTETREAFF,TGTGCCAGCTCACCCACAGAGACCCGTGAAGCTTTCTTT
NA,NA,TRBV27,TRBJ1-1,CASSSNTEAFF,TGTGCCAGCAGTAGCAACACTGAAGCTTTCTTT
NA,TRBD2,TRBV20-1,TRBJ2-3,CSASAGTSVTDTQYF,TGCAGTGCTAGTGCCGGGACTAGCGTTACAGATACGCAGTATTTT
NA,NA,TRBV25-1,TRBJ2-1,CASSEYRTVSNEQFF,TGTGCCAGCAGTGAATATAGGACAGTTTCGAATGAGCAGTTCTTC
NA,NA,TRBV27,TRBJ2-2,CASSFRRGTGELFF,TGTGCCAGCAGTTTCCGTAGGGGCACCGGGGAGCTGTTTTTT
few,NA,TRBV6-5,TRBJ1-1,CASTSVLVMNTEAFF,TGTGCCAGCACTTCGGTCTTAGTCATGAACACTGAAGCTTTCTTT
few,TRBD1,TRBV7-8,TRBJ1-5,CASSKWTGVEPQHF,TGTGCCAGCAGCAAGTGGACAGGGGTGGAGCCCCAGCATTTT
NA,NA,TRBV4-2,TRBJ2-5,CASSQDPEEETQYF,TGTGCCAGCAGCCAAGATCCCGAGGAGGAGACCCAGTACTTC
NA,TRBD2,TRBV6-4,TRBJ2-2,CASKEGLATGELFF,TGTGCCAGCAAGGAGGGACTAGCGACCGGGGAGCTGTTTTTT
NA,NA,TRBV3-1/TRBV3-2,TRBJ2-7,CASSYTTGDEQYF,TGTGCCAGCAGCTACACAACGGGGGACGAGCAGTACTTC
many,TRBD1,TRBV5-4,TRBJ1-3,CASSFRTGTGKGNTIYF,TGTGCCAGCAGCTTCCGAACCGGGACAGGGAAAGGAAACACCATATATTTT
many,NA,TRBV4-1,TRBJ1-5,CASSRTTIQPQHF,TGCGCCAGCAGCCGCACAACAATTCAGCCCCAGCATTTT
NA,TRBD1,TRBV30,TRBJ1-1,CAWSDRGLSEAFF,TGTGCCTGGAGTGACAGGGGGTTGTCTGAAGCTTTCTTT
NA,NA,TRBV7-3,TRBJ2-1,CASSPNRDSNEQFF,TGTGCCAGCAGCCCTAACCGGGACTCTAATGAGCAGTTCTTC
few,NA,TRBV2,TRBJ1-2,CASSAQSNYGYTF,TGTGCCAGCAGTGCTCAGTCCAACTATGGCTACACCTTC
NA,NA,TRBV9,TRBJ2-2,CASSVLSPGGTGELFF,TGTGCCAGCAGCGTTTTATCCCCTGGCGGGACCGGGGAGCTGTTTTTT
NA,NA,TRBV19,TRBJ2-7,CASRWTVGAYEQYF,TGTGCCAGTAGGTGGACAGTTGGGGCCTACGAGCAGTACTTC